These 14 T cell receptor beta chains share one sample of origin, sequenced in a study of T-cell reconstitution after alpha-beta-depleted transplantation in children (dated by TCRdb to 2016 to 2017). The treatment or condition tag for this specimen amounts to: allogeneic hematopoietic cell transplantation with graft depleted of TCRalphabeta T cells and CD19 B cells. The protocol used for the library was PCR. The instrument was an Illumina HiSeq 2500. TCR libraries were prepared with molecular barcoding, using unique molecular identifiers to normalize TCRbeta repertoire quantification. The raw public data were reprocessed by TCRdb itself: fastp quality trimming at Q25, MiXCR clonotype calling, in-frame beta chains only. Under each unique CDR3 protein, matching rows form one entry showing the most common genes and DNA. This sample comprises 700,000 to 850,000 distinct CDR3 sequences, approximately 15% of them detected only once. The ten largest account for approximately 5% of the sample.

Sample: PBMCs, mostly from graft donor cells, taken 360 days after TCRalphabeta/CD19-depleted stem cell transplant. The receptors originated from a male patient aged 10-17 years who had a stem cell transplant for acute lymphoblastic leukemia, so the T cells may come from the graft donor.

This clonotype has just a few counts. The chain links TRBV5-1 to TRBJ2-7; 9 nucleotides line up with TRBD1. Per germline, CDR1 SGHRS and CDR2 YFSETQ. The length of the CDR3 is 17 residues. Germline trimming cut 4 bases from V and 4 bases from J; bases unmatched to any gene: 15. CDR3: CASSTGQGDIPIYEQYF. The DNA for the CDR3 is TGCGCCAGCAGCACGGGACAGGGAGATATACCGATATACGAGCAGTACTTC. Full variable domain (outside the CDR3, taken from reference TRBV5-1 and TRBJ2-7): KAGVTQTPRYLIKTRGQQVTLSCSPISGHRSVSWYQQTPGQGLQFLFEYFSETQRNKGNFPGRFSGRQFSNSRSEMNVSTLELGDSALYLCASSTGQGDIPIYEQYFGPGTRLTVT.

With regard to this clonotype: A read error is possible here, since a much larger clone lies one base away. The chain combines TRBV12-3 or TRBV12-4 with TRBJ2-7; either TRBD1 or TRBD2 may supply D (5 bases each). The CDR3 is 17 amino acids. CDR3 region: CASSPSPGTLSAYKQYF. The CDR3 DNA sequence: TGTGCCAGCAGTCCTAGCCCAGGGACGCTCTCGGCCTACAAGCAGTACTTC.

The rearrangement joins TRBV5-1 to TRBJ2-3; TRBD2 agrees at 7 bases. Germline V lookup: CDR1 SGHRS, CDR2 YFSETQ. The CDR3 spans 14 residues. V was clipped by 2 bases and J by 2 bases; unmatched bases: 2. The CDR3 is CASSFGTNTDTQYF. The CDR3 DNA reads TGCGCCAGCAGCTTTGGGACTAACACAGATACGCAGTATTTT.

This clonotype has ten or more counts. The CDR3 region is CAWGWGEQFF. In DNA, the CDR3 is TGTGCCTGGGGTTGGGGGGAACAGTTCTTC. This chain joins TRBV28 and TRBJ2-1; a weak D match, TRBD2 (6 bases). Per germline, CDR1 MDHEN and CDR2 SYDVKM. The CDR3 extends over 10 amino acids. Trimming stripped 11 bases from V and 13 bases from J, with 15 bases between.

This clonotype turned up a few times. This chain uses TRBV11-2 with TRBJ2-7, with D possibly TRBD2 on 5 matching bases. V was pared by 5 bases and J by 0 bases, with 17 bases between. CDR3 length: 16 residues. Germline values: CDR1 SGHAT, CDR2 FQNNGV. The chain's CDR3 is CASSPRERVSSYEQYF. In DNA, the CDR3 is TGTGCCAGCAGCCCTAGGGAGAGGGTAAGCTCCTACGAGCAGTACTTC.

The CDR3 DNA sequence: TGCGCCAGCAGCTCCGTCGGACTAGCGGGAGGGAATGAGCAGTTCTTC. The encoded protein is CASSSVGLAGGNEQFF. The chain uses TRBV5-1 and TRBJ2-1, with 15 bases lining up with TRBD2. The CDR3 loop spans 16 amino acids. V lost 3 bases, J lost 7 bases, and 5 bases stayed unmatched. The V gene's germline CDR1 is SGHRS and CDR2 YFSETQ.

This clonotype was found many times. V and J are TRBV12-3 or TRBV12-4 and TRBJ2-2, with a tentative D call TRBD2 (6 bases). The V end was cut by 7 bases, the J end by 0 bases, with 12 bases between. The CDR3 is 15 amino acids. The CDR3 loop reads CASKPGLTNTGELFF. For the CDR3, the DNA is TGTGCCAGCAAACCGGGACTCACGAACACCGGGGAGCTGTTTTTT.

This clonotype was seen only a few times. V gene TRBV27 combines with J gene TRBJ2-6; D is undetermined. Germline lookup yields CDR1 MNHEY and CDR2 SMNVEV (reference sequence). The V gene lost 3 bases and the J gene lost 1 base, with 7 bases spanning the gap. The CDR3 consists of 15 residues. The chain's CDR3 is CASSFSRSGANVLTF. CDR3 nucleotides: TGTGCCAGCAGTTTCTCCCGATCTGGGGCCAACGTCCTGACTTTC.

The CDR3 region is CASGPRGPTGLGAPGELFF. The CDR3 DNA is TGTGCCAGCGGACCCAGGGGACCTACGGGACTAGGAGCCCCCGGGGAGCTGTTTTTT. The V gene is TRBV7-6, the J gene TRBJ2-2; 8 bases fit TRBD2. The J segment lost 6 bases and the V segment lost 8 bases, leaving 23 bases of the junction unmatched. CDR3 size: 19 residues. CDR1 and CDR2 (germline): SGHVS, FNYEAQ.

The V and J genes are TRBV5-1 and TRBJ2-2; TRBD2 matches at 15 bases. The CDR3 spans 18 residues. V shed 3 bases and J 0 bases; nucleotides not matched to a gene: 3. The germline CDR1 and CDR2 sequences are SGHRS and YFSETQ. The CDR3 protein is CASSSGLAGGTNTGELFF. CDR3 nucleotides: TGCGCCAGCAGCTCGGGACTAGCGGGAGGAACGAACACCGGGGAGCTGTTTTTT.

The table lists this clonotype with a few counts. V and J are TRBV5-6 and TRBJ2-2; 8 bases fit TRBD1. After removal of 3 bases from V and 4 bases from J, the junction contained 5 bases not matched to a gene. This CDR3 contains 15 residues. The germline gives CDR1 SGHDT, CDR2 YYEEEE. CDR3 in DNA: TGTGCCAGCAGCTCAGGGGGCTCGGGCACCGGGGAGCTGTTTTTT. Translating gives CASSSGGSGTGELFF.

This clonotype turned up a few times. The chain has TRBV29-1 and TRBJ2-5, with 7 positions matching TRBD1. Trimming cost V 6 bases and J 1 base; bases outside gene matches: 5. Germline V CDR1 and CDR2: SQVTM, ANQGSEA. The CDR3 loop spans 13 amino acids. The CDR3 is CSVGQPFQETQYF. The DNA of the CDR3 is TGCAGCGTGGGACAGCCCTTCCAAGAGACCCAGTACTTC.

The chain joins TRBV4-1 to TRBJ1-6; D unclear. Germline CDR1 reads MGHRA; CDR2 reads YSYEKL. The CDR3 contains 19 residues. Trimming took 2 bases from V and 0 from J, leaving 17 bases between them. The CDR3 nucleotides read TGCGCCAGCAGCCAAAGCCGCAGTGTCGTGAGCTCCTATAATTCACCCCTCCACTTT. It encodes CASSQSRSVVSSYNSPLHF.

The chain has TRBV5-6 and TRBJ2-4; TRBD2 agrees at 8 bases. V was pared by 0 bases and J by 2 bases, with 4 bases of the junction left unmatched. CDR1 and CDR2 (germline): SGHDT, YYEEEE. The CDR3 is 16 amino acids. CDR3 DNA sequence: TGTGCCAGCAGCTTGGAGGTAGCGGGGACCAAAAACATTCAGTACTTC. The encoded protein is CASSLEVAGTKNIQYF.